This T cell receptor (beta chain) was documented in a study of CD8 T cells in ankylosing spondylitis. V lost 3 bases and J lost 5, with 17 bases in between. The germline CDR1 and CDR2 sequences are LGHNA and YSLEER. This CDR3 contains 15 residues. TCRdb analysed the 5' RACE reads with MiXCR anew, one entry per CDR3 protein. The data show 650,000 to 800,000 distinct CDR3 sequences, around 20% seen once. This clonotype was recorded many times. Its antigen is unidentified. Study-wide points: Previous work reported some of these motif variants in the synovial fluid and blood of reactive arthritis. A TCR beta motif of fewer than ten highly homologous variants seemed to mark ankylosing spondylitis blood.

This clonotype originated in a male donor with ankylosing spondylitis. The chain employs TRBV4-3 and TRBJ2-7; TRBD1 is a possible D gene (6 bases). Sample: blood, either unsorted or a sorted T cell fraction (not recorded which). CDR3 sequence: CASSQDGLGADEQYF. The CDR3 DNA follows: TGCGCCAGCAGCCAGGATGGTTTGGGGGCCGACGAGCAGTACTTC.